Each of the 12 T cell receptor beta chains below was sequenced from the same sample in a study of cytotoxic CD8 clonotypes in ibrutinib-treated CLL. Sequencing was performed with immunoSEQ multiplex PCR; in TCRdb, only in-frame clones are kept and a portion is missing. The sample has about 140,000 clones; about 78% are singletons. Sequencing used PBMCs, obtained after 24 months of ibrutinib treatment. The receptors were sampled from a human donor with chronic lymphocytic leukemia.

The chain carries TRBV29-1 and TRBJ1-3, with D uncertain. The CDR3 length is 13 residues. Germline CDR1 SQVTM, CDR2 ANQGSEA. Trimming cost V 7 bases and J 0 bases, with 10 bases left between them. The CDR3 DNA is TGCAGCGCGGGCAGGAGCTCTGGAAACACCATATATTTT. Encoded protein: CSAGRSSGNTIYF.

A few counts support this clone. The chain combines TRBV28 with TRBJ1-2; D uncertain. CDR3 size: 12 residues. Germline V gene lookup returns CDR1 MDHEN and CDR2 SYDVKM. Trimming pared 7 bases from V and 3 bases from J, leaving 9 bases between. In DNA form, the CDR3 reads TGTGCCAGCATGGTGTCGGACTATGGCTACACCTTC. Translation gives CASMVSDYGYTF.

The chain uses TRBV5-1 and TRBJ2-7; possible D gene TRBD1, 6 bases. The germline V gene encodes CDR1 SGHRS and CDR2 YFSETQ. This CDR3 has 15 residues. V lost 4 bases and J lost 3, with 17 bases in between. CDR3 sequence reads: CASSSLRGGGYEQYF. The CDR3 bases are TGCGCCAGCAGCAGCCTCAGGGGTGGCGGCTACGAGCAGTACTTC.

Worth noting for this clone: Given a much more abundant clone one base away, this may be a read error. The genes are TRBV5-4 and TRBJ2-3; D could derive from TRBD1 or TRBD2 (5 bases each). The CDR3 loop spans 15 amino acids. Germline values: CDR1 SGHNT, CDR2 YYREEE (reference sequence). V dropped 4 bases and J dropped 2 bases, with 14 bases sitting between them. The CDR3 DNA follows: TGTGCCAGCAGCCAAGACGCAGGGACCACAGATACGCAGTATTTT. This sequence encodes CASSQDAGTTDTQYF.

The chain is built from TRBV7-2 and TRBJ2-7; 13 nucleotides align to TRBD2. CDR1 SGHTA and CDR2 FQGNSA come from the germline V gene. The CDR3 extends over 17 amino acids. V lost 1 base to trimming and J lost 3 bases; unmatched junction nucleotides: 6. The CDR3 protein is CASSLGTSGRGGYEQYF. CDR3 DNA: TGTGCCAGCAGCTTAGGGACTAGCGGGAGAGGTGGCTACGAGCAGTACTTC.

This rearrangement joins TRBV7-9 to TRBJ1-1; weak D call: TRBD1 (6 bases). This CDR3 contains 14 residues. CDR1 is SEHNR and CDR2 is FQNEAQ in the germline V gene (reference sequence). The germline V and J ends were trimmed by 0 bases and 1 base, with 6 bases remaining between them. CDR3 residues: CASSLAGQNTEAFF. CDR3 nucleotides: TGTGCCAGCAGCTTAGCGGGACAGAACACTGAAGCTTTCTTT.

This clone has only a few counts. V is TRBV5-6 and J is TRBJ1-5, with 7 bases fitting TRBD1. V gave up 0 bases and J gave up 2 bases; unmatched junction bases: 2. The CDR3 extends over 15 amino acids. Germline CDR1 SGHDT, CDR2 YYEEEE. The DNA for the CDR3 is TGTGCCAGCAGCTTGGGCGACAGGGGCAATCAGCCCCAGCATTTT. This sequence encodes CASSLGDRGNQPQHF.

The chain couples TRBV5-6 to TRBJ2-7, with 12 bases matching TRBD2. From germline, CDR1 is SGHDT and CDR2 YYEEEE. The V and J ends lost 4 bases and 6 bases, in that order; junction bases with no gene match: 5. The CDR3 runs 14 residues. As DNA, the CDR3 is TGTGCCAGCAGCGCAGGACTAGCGGGACCCGAGCAGTACTTC. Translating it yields CASSAGLAGPEQYF.

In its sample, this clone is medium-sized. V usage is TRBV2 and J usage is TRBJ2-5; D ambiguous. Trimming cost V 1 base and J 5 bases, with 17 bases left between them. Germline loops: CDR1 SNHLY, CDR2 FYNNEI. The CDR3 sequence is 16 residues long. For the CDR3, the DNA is TGTGCCAGCAGTGAAGTGGCGGTGGGAACCAGGGAGACCCAGTACTTC. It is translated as CASSEVAVGTRETQYF.

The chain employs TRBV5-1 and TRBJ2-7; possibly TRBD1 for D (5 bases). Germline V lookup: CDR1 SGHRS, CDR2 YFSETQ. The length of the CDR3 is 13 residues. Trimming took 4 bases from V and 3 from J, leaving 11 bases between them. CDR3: CASSETDHYEQYF. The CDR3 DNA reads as TGCGCCAGCAGCGAGACAGACCACTACGAGCAGTACTTC.

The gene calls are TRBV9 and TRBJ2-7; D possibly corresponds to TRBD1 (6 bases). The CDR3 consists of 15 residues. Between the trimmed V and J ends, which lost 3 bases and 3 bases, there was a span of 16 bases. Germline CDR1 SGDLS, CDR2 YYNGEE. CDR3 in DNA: TGTGCCAGCAGCGAGACCCCAGGGGAAAGCTACGAGCAGTACTTC. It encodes CASSETPGESYEQYF.

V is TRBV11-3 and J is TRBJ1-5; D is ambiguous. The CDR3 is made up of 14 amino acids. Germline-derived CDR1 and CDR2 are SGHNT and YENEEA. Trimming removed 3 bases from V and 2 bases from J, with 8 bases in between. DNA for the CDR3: TGTGCCAGCAGCTTGACCGGGGGCAATCAGCCCCAGCATTTT. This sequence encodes CASSLTGGNQPQHF.